Included here is one T cell receptor beta chain sequence, with context. This sample is drawn from a study of blood T cells in healthy people across ages. Study-level information: The capture of about one barcoded beta molecule per two T cells was achieved by template switching.

The second PCR ran roughly 7 to 12 cycles with a sample-barcoded 5' primer and J-beta primers. One entry per CDR3 protein, called by TCRdb with MiXCR from the 5' RACE reads. In the table there are 550,000 to 700,000 distinct CDR3 sequences, 27% of which are singletons. The CDR3 is made up of 16 amino acids. CDR1 is SGHRS and CDR2 is YFSETQ in the germline V gene. V dropped 1 base and J dropped 7; count of bases not matched to a gene: 13. V usage is TRBV5-1 and J usage is TRBJ1-2, with TRBD1 identical over 7 bases. Specimen: blood. This TCR was sampled from a woman between 70 and 85 years old in good health. DNA for the CDR3: TGCGCCAGCAGCTTGATGTTCGTCGCAGGGGGAGGTGGCTACACCTTC. It yields the protein CASSLMFVAGGGGYTF.